The 10 T cell receptor beta chains listed next were all sequenced from one sample in a study of cytomegalovirus exposure and HLA in healthy donors. 60 Vbeta and 13 Jbeta primers were used in PCR. Generated by immunoSEQ multiplex PCR, the TCRdb table keeps only in-frame clones and is missing some. The repertoire holds 150,000 to 200,000 clones, with roughly 83% as singletons. Sequencing used PBMCs. These receptors all come from a boy aged 5 to 17 in good health and CMV-seronegative.

Concerning this clone: A read error may account for a junction end that differs from germline. Other DNA sequences in this sample translate to the same CDR3. This chain uses TRBV6-5 with TRBJ1-2; D possibly corresponds to TRBD1 (5 bases). The CDR3 has 11 residues. Looked up from germline, CDR1 is MNHEY and CDR2 is SVGAGI. CDR3 protein: CASSDLRGYTF. CDR3 nucleotides: TGTGCCAGCAGCGACTTGCGGGGCTACACCTTT.

This sequence joins TRBV6-5 and TRBJ2-7, with D possibly being TRBD1 (6 bases). The germline V gene has CDR1 MNHEY and CDR2 SVGAGI. CDR3 length: 15 amino acids. V lost 0 bases and J lost 3, with 12 bases in between. The CDR3 nucleotides are TGTGCCAGCAGTTACTCAGGCCAGGGGATCTACGAGCAGTACTTC. This codes for CASSYSGQGIYEQYF.

J is TRBJ1-5 and V is TRBV6-6; no firm D call. Per the germline V gene, CDR1 is MNHNY and CDR2 is SVGAGI (reference sequence). V lost 8 bases and J 6 bases, leaving 14 bases between the germline ends. The CDR3 length is 13 residues. CDR3 coding DNA: TGTGCCAGCGAAGACAACCCCAGTCAGCCCCAGCATTTT. As protein: CASEDNPSQPQHF.

The rearrangement uses TRBV6-5 and TRBJ1-6; D gene ambiguous. The germline V and J ends were trimmed by 7 bases and 6 bases, with 10 bases remaining between them. The CDR3 is 13 residues long. In germline, CDR1 is MNHEY, CDR2 SVGAGI. In DNA form, the CDR3 reads TGTGCCAGCAAACACGTAGCTAATTCACCCCTCCACTTT. It translates to CASKHVANSPLHF.

With respect to this clone: One junction end does not reproduce the germline sequence, and a read error may be involved. The chain uses TRBV7-9 and TRBJ2-4; 8 bases align to TRBD1. This CDR3 has 16 amino acids. Germline values: CDR1 SEHNR, CDR2 FQNEAQ (reference sequence). The CDR3 here is CSSSRTGQIAKNIQYF. CDR3 DNA: TGTTCCAGCAGCAGGACAGGGCAGATAGCCAAAAACATTCAGTACTTC. Looking up the rest from reference TRBV7-9 and TRBJ2-4 gives the full variable domain: DTGVSQNPRHKITKRGQNVTFRCDPISEHNRLYWYRQTLGQGPEFLTYFQNEAQLEKSRLLSDRFSAERPKGSFSTLEIQRTEQGDSAMYLCSSSRTGQIAKNIQYFGAGTRLSVL.

V is TRBV12-5 and J is TRBJ2-5; tentative D call: TRBD2 (6 bases). Germline V gives CDR1 LGHNT, CDR2 FRNRAP. V was pared by 0 bases and J by 4 bases, with 18 bases between. The CDR3 runs 17 residues. CDR3 protein: CASGLVPSSGGGETQYF. DNA of the CDR3: TGTGCTAGTGGTTTGGTACCGAGTAGCGGAGGAGGAGAGACCCAGTACTTC.

The chain joins TRBV27 to TRBJ1-5, with 9 bases aligning to TRBD1. The V gene's germline CDR1 is MNHEY and CDR2 SMNVEV (reference sequence). CDR3 length: 18 residues. V shed 5 bases, J shed 0 bases, and the junction held 11 bases outside the gene matches. CDR3 in DNA: TGTGCCAGCAGTCCCCTCCGGGACAGGGCTGGTAGCAATCAGCCCCAGCATTTT. Translation gives CASSPLRDRAGSNQPQHF.

The chain employs TRBV30 and TRBJ1-2; 7 nucleotides align to TRBD1. Germline V gene data show CDR1 as GTSNPN and CDR2 as SVGIG (reference sequence). The CDR3 consists of 13 residues. Losses at the gene ends were 5 bases for V and 0 bases for J; bases not matched to a gene: 3. CDR3 protein: CAWGQAANYGYTF. The CDR3 region has the DNA TGTGCCTGGGGACAGGCAGCTAACTATGGCTACACCTTC.

The chain employs TRBV7-2 and TRBJ1-6; D is undetermined. The germline V gene encodes CDR1 SGHTA and CDR2 FQGNSA. V was trimmed by 3 bases and J by 7 bases, leaving 7 bases between them. There are 13 residues in the CDR3. The CDR3 bases are TGTGCCAGCAGCTTGACGGAGAATTCACCCCTCCACTTT. The encoded protein is CASSLTENSPLHF.

V and J are TRBV25-1 and TRBJ2-2, with 10 bases identical to TRBD1. J was trimmed by 3 bases and V by 1 base; bases with no gene match: 5. CDR1 and CDR2 from the germline V gene are MGHDK and SYGVNS. The CDR3 is 17 residues long. The CDR3 protein is CASSELSGQGHTGELFF. CDR3 bases: TGTGCCAGCAGTGAATTGTCGGGACAGGGGCACACCGGGGAGCTGTTTTTT.